Shown below are 23 T cell receptor beta chains from a single sample sequenced in a study of blood T cell repertoires in COVID-19. TCRdb's table, derived via immunoSEQ multiplex PCR, lists solely in-frame clones and lacks some. The data show 150,000 to 200,000 clones, around 89% seen once. The sequenced sample consisted of peripheral blood. The receptor set was obtained from a man between 60 and 75 years old with acute or convalescent COVID-19.

The gene calls are TRBV30 and TRBJ1-6; maybe TRBD1 (5 bases). With 2 bases removed from V and 7 bases from J, the gap between germline ends came to 18 bases. CDR1 and CDR2 from the germline V gene are GTSNPN and SVGIG (reference sequence). This CDR3 has 16 amino acids. In DNA form, the CDR3 reads TGTGCCTGGAGTATTCCGGCAGGGTTGAAAAATTCACCCCTCCACTTT. This sequence encodes CAWSIPAGLKNSPLHF.

The chain links TRBV6-5 to TRBJ2-3, with 10 positions matching TRBD1. Trimming took 10 bases from V and 5 from J; bases not matched to a gene: 6. Germline V gene sequence: CDR1 MNHEY, CDR2 SVGAGI. This CDR3 region has 13 residues. Here the CDR3 reads CATRRDRGDTQYF. CDR3 in DNA: TGTGCCACCCGCCGGGACAGGGGAGATACGCAGTATTTT.

The chain joins TRBV7-9 to TRBJ2-3; D is perhaps TRBD2 (5 bases). Germline CDR1 reads SEHNR; CDR2 reads FQNEAQ (reference sequence). The V end was cut by 5 bases, the J end by 2 bases, with 14 bases between. This CDR3 has 15 amino acids. CDR3 amino acids: CASSPRGGSTDTQYF. In DNA form, the CDR3 reads TGTGCCAGCAGCCCCCGAGGAGGATCCACAGATACGCAGTATTTT.

The chain is built from TRBV6-1 and TRBJ1-5; possibly TRBD1 for D (5 bases). Germline CDR1 and CDR2: MNHNS and SASEGT. Trimming removed 5 bases from V and 2 bases from J, with 10 bases in between. The CDR3 spans 14 residues. The CDR3 loop reads CASSSSGGNQPQHF. In nucleotides, the CDR3 is TGTGCCAGCAGTAGCTCGGGGGGCAATCAGCCCCAGCATTTT.

The chain links TRBV29-1 to TRBJ2-6; perhaps TRBD2 as D (5 bases). V was cut by 5 bases and J by 3 bases, with 14 bases left in between. This CDR3 is 15 amino acids long. The germline CDR1 and CDR2 sequences are SQVTM and ANQGSEA. The CDR3 reads CSVLSSVGGANVLTF. The CDR3 coding sequence is TGCAGCGTTCTGAGTAGCGTGGGTGGGGCCAACGTCCTGACTTTC.

This sequence joins TRBV28 and TRBJ1-5; unclear D gene. This CDR3 is 14 amino acids long. Germline CDR1 and CDR2: MDHEN and SYDVKM. V lost 1 base, J lost 0 bases, and 4 bases lay in between. The CDR3 DNA reads as TGTGCCAGCAGTTTATCACTTAGCAATCAGCCCCAGCATTTT. It codes for CASSLSLSNQPQHF. The full variable domain, its missing parts supplied by reference TRBV28 and TRBJ1-5, is DVKVTQSSRYLVKRTGEKVFLECVQDMDHENMFWYRQDPGLGLRLIYFSYDVKMKEKGDIPEGYSVSREKKERFSLILESASTNQTSMYLCASSLSLSNQPQHFGDGTRLSIL.

V usage is TRBV14 and J usage is TRBJ2-2; 8 bases agree with TRBD1. J lost 1 base, V lost 3 bases, and 1 base had no gene match. The CDR3 is 15 amino acids. Per germline, CDR1 SGHDN and CDR2 FVKESK. CDR3 bases: TGTGCCAGCAGCCACAGGGGGCTGAACACCGGGGAGCTGTTTTTT. The encoded protein is CASSHRGLNTGELFF.

J is TRBJ1-4 and V is TRBV7-9, with TRBD1 identical over 7 bases. The V and J ends lost 6 bases and 5 bases, in that order; junction bases with no gene match: 9. CDR1 and CDR2 (germline): SEHNR, FQNEAQ (reference sequence). This CDR3 is 15 amino acids long. The CDR3 nucleotides read TGTGCCAGCAGTGAAAGGGGGCAGACCAATGAAAAACTGTTTTTT. It specifies CASSERGQTNEKLFF. The full variable domain, with the rest looked up from reference TRBV7-9 and TRBJ1-4, is DTGVSQNPRHKITKRGQNVTFRCDPISEHNRLYWYRQTLGQGPEFLTYFQNEAQLEKSRLLSDRFSAERPKGSFSTLEIQRTEQGDSAMYLCASSERGQTNEKLFFGSGTQLSVL.

The chain recombines TRBV5-1 with TRBJ2-1, with 9 bases that match TRBD2. Germline V gene lookup returns CDR1 SGHRS and CDR2 YFSETQ. This CDR3 contains 14 residues. With V trimmed by 7 bases and J by 0 bases, 2 bases remained unmatched. CDR3 region: CASQRGDSYNEQFF. The DNA of the CDR3 is TGCGCCAGCCAGCGGGGGGACTCCTACAATGAGCAGTTCTTC.

The rearrangement links TRBV7-9 to TRBJ1-2; a weak D match, TRBD1 (5 bases). The CDR3 covers 12 residues. Germline V gene sequence: CDR1 SEHNR, CDR2 FQNEAQ (reference sequence). CDR3 DNA sequence: TGTGCTGGGGGGGACGGCAGCTATGGCTACACCTTC. This encodes CAGGDGSYGYTF.

This chain connects TRBV19 to TRBJ1-4; 7 bases map to TRBD1. CDR1 and CDR2 from the germline V gene are LNHDA and SQIVND (reference sequence). The CDR3 runs 14 residues. The trim removed 7 bases at V and 2 bases at J, leaving 4 bases unmatched. The CDR3 spells CASNPTGTNEKLFF. The CDR3, as DNA: TGTGCCAGTAATCCGACAGGGACTAATGAAAAACTGTTTTTT.

The chain couples TRBV2 to TRBJ1-5, with D perhaps matching TRBD1 (6 bases). The CDR3 contains 14 residues. Germline V gene lookup returns CDR1 SNHLY and CDR2 FYNNEI. The V end was cut by 5 bases, the J end by 3 bases, with 11 bases between. The chain's CDR3 is CASSKDSYNQPQHF. DNA for the CDR3: TGTGCCAGCAGTAAGGACAGTTACAATCAGCCCCAGCATTTT.

This chain uses TRBV5-6 with TRBJ1-1; tentative D call: TRBD1 (5 bases). The germline V and J ends were trimmed by 0 bases and 5 bases, with 14 bases remaining between them. This CDR3 is 15 amino acids long. CDR1 SGHDT and CDR2 YYEEEE come from the germline V gene. CDR3 in DNA: TGTGCCAGCAGCTTGGGTCGACGGGGGTTAACTGAAGCTTTCTTT. This gives the protein CASSLGRRGLTEAFF.

CDR3 in DNA: TGTGCCAGCAGCCGAGGACAGGGCTATAATTCACCCCTCCACTTT. This encodes CASSRGQGYNSPLHF. J is TRBJ1-6 and V is TRBV6-2 or TRBV6-3, with 8 bases aligning to TRBD1. The CDR3 is 15 residues long. V gave up 6 bases and J gave up 3 bases; unmatched junction bases: 4. Germline CDR1 reads MNHEY; CDR2 reads SVGEGT.

In DNA, the CDR3 is TGTGCCACCAGCAGAGTTAGAGGCTTGGACACCATATATTTT. Translated: CATSRVRGLDTIYF. J is TRBJ1-3 and V is TRBV15; D is undetermined. CDR1 and CDR2 from the germline V gene are LNHNV and YYDKDF (reference sequence). This CDR3 is 14 amino acids long. V shed 1 base and J shed 8 bases, with 12 bases lying between them.

This clone came up a few times. V is TRBV2 and J is TRBJ1-2, with TRBD1 identical over 7 bases. Germline assignment: CDR1 SNHLY and CDR2 FYNNEI. V lost 7 bases to trimming and J lost 1 base; unmatched junction nucleotides: 3. This CDR3 is 13 amino acids long. CDR3 nucleotide sequence: TGTGCCAGCATGGGACAGAATAACTATGGCTACACCTTC. This translates into CASMGQNNYGYTF.

V usage is TRBV11-2 and J usage is TRBJ1-2; 7 nucleotides align to TRBD1. Trimming at V came to 5 bases and at J to 8 bases, leaving 11 bases not matched to a gene. CDR3 length: 14 amino acids. Per the germline V gene, CDR1 is SGHAT and CDR2 is FQNNGV. CDR3 loop: CASSPRTGVGGYTF. CDR3 DNA sequence: TGTGCCAGCAGCCCCCGTACAGGGGTCGGCGGCTACACCTTC.

The chain uses TRBV5-1 and TRBJ1-2; TRBD1 aligns across 9 bases. The CDR3 contains 12 residues. The germline gives CDR1 SGHRS, CDR2 YFSETQ. With V trimmed by 4 bases and J by 6 bases, 1 base remained unmatched. CDR3 in DNA: TGCGCCAGCAGCGGGACAGGGAATGGCTACACCTTC. This sequence encodes CASSGTGNGYTF.

The V call is TRBV7-2, the J call TRBJ2-3, with D possibly TRBD2 on 6 matching bases. Germline values: CDR1 SGHTA, CDR2 FQGNSA. This CDR3 region has 13 residues. Trimming cost V 2 bases and J 11 bases, with 14 bases left between them. The CDR3 loop reads CASSLYIAEMQYF. CDR3 DNA sequence: TGTGCCAGCAGCTTATATATAGCGGAGATGCAGTATTTT.

The V call is TRBV6-5, the J call TRBJ1-1; D perhaps matches TRBD1 (5 bases). From germline, CDR1 is MNHEY and CDR2 SVGAGI. Trimming took 6 bases from V and 6 from J, leaving 17 bases between them. The CDR3 has 14 amino acids. The CDR3 spells CASRPTWGGAEAFF. The CDR3 DNA follows: TGTGCCAGCAGGCCAACATGGGGCGGCGCTGAAGCTTTCTTT.

This clone was detected a few times. The sample carries other DNA sequences with the same CDR3. The rearrangement joins TRBV6-5 to TRBJ1-6; D unresolved. V lost 0 bases to trimming and J lost 5 bases, with 8 bases between them. Germline loops: CDR1 MNHEY, CDR2 SVGAGI. This CDR3 is 15 amino acids long. CDR3 nucleotides: TGTGCCAGCAGTTACTCGGGCCGTGATAATTCACCCCTCCACTTT. Protein: CASSYSGRDNSPLHF.

This sequence joins TRBV7-2 and TRBJ1-1; D gene uncertain. Trimming cost V 4 bases and J 8 bases, with 14 bases left between them. The CDR3 has 13 amino acids. Germline CDR1 and CDR2: SGHTA and FQGNSA. The CDR3 coding sequence is TGTGCCAGCAGCTCTAATGCCGATAAGGAAGCTTTCTTT. Translated, it gives CASSSNADKEAFF.

The gene calls are TRBV5-8 and TRBJ1-2; 10 bases are shared with TRBD1. CDR3 length equals 16 residues. Germline values: CDR1 SGHTS, CDR2 YDEGEE. The V gene end was trimmed by 0 bases and the J gene end by 8 bases; junction bases not matched to a gene: 10. The CDR3 is CASSLDFDRGLKGYTF. In DNA, the CDR3 is TGTGCCAGCAGCTTGGATTTTGACAGGGGGCTAAAGGGCTACACCTTC.